What follows are 29 T cell receptor beta chains derived from one specimen sequenced in a study of blood T cell repertoires in COVID-19. Assay used: immunoSEQ multiplex PCR; TCRdb lists only in-frame clones, some missing. This table has around 100,000 clones, 82% appearing once. The sequenced sample consisted of peripheral blood. These receptors were collected from a man aged 55-75 years with acute or convalescent COVID-19.

The chain links TRBV27 to TRBJ2-7, with TRBD1 identical over 9 bases. CDR1 and CDR2 (germline): MNHEY, SMNVEV (reference sequence). The CDR3 is 15 residues long. After removal of 3 bases from V and 2 bases from J, the junction contained 5 bases not matched to a gene. The CDR3 nucleotides read TGTGCCAGCAGTTTTGGGACAGGGTCCACCTACGAGCAGTACTTC. It encodes CASSFGTGSTYEQYF.

This rearrangement joins TRBV27 to TRBJ1-2; 9 bases align to TRBD1. In germline, CDR1 is MNHEY, CDR2 SMNVEV (reference sequence). Trimming cost V 6 bases and J 4 bases; bases outside gene matches: 9. The CDR3 consists of 15 residues. CDR3 region: CASSLRQGGTYGYTF. The DNA of the CDR3 is TGTGCCAGCAGCCTTAGACAGGGGGGGACCTATGGCTACACCTTC.

J is TRBJ1-5 and V is TRBV23-1, with D possibly TRBD1 on 6 matching bases. TRBV23-1 is sorted into the ORF group, with uncertain function. The CDR3 runs 15 residues. V lost 0 bases and J 6 bases, leaving 12 bases between the germline ends. The CDR3 sequence: CASSQSSGEPQPQHF. As DNA, the CDR3 is TGCGCCAGCAGTCAATCTTCAGGGGAGCCTCAGCCCCAGCATTTT.

The table lists this clone with many counts. The V call is TRBV29-1, the J call TRBJ1-1; tentatively, D is TRBD1 (5 bases). This CDR3 comprises 12 residues. Germline CDR1 SQVTM, CDR2 ANQGSEA. The germline V and J ends were trimmed by 3 bases and 1 base, with 6 bases remaining between them. The CDR3 loop is CSVDRENTEAFF. The DNA of the CDR3 is TGCAGCGTTGACAGGGAGAACACTGAAGCTTTCTTT.

In its sample, this clone was seen a few times. The rearrangement uses TRBV5-6 and TRBJ2-5, with TRBD2 matching over 9 bases. Germline CDR1 reads SGHDT; CDR2 reads YYEEEE. Trimming cost V 4 bases and J 5 bases; bases outside gene matches: 6. This CDR3 has 14 amino acids. CDR3 amino acids: CASSRGGASETQYF. The CDR3 region has the DNA TGTGCCAGCAGCCGCGGGGGGGCCAGTGAGACCCAGTACTTC.

On this clone: In the same sample, other DNA sequences code for this CDR3. The chain is built from TRBV7-2 and TRBJ2-6; possibly TRBD1 for D (6 bases). The CDR3 sequence is 14 residues long. V dropped 6 bases and J dropped 4 bases, with 10 bases sitting between them. CDR1 SGHTA and CDR2 FQGNSA come from the germline V gene. This CDR3 reads CASSQGSGANVLTF. The DNA of the CDR3 is TGTGCCAGCAGTCAGGGGTCGGGGGCCAACGTCCTGACTTTC.

V gene TRBV4-2 combines with J gene TRBJ1-1; 7 bases fit TRBD1. V dropped 3 bases and J dropped 0; count of bases not matched to a gene: 4. CDR1 is LGHNA and CDR2 is YNFKEQ in the germline V gene. CDR3 length: 15 amino acids. As DNA, the CDR3 is TGTGCCAGCAGCCAGCACAGGGGAGTGAACACTGAAGCTTTCTTT. As protein: CASSQHRGVNTEAFF.

This chain links TRBV3-1 (or the pseudogene TRBV3-2) with TRBJ2-1; D is unresolved. The V gene's germline CDR1 is LGHDT and CDR2 YNNKEL (reference sequence). The germline V and J ends were trimmed by 1 base and 10 bases, with 8 bases remaining between them. There are 12 residues in the CDR3. CDR3: CASSQVPNEQFF. The CDR3 DNA sequence: TGTGCCAGCAGCCAAGTGCCTAACGAGCAGTTCTTC.

The rearrangement uses TRBV9 and TRBJ1-4; TRBD1 matches 10 bases. CDR1 SGDLS and CDR2 YYNGEE come from the germline V gene. The V segment lost 0 bases and the J segment 8 bases; nucleotides outside the gene matches: 4. This CDR3 contains 15 residues. The CDR3 sequence is CASSVGDRGREKLFF. The CDR3 nucleotides are TGTGCCAGCAGCGTAGGGGACAGGGGTCGAGAAAAACTGTTTTTT.

The chain couples TRBV5-8 to TRBJ1-5; weak D call: TRBD1 (6 bases). The CDR3 is 15 residues long. The germline gives CDR1 SGHTS, CDR2 YDEGEE. V was clipped by 6 bases and J by 3 bases, with 16 bases between them. CDR3 residues: CASNSGGAFNQPQHF. The CDR3 DNA is TGTGCCAGCAACAGTGGGGGGGCGTTCAATCAGCCCCAGCATTTT.

V is TRBV5-4 and J is TRBJ2-3; no clear D gene. Between the trimmed V and J ends, which lost 2 bases and 0 bases, there was a span of 4 bases. The CDR3 covers 13 residues. Germline V gene data show CDR1 as SGHNT and CDR2 as YYREEE (reference sequence). The CDR3: CASSFGSTDTQYF. The CDR3 DNA is TGTGCCAGCAGCTTCGGTAGCACAGATACGCAGTATTTT.

The chain's CDR3 is CASSPDGQARRPQHF. CDR3 nucleotides: TGTGCCAGCTCACCAGACGGACAGGCCAGGAGGCCCCAGCATTTT. The rearrangement uses TRBV18 and TRBJ1-5; 7 bases match TRBD1. The CDR3 length is 15 residues. The J segment lost 9 bases and the V segment lost 2 bases, leaving 10 bases of the junction unmatched. Per the germline V gene, CDR1 is KGHSH and CDR2 is LQKENI.

The genes are TRBV28 and TRBJ1-1, with no clear D. The CDR3 runs 13 residues. V was trimmed by 11 bases and J by 1 base, leaving 14 bases between them. Germline CDR1 MDHEN, CDR2 SYDVKM. CDR3 bases: TGTGCCGCCGGGGAGGCCTGGAACACTGAAGCTTTCTTT. This encodes CAAGEAWNTEAFF.

The chain links TRBV5-5 to TRBJ2-3; 7 bases align to TRBD1. In germline, CDR1 is SGHKS, CDR2 YYEKEE (reference sequence). The trim removed 0 bases at V and 1 base at J, leaving 11 bases unmatched. CDR3 length equals 18 residues. The CDR3 nucleotides are TGTGCCAGCAGCTTGGTCACCACCGGGACAGCTGGCACAGATACGCAGTATTTT. Protein sequence: CASSLVTTGTAGTDTQYF.

The chain links TRBV18 to TRBJ2-2; 7 bases fit TRBD2. V lost 6 bases and J lost 3; bases outside the gene matches: 7. Germline loops: CDR1 KGHSH, CDR2 LQKENI. CDR3 length: 15 amino acids. CDR3 loop: CASSRGAGDTGELFF. CDR3 sequence (DNA): TGTGCCAGCTCCCGAGGCGCGGGGGACACCGGGGAGCTGTTTTTT.

This clone was seen more than once but under ten times. The chain carries TRBV28 and TRBJ1-5; no reliable D call. V dropped 1 base and J dropped 2 bases, with 12 bases sitting between them. The germline V gene has CDR1 MDHEN and CDR2 SYDVKM. This CDR3 has 16 residues. CDR3 sequence (DNA): TGTGCCAGCAGTTTATTCGAGGGAAGCGGCAATCAGCCCCAGCATTTT. It yields the protein CASSLFEGSGNQPQHF.

The chain is built from TRBV6-6 and TRBJ2-5, with 7 bases aligning to TRBD2. Looked up from germline, CDR1 is MNHNY and CDR2 is SVGAGI (reference sequence). CDR3 length: 14 residues. The J segment lost 5 bases and the V segment lost 2 bases, leaving 5 bases of the junction unmatched. The CDR3 DNA sequence: TGTGCCAGCAGTTACCCGCCGGGGGGTGAGACCCAGTACTTC. Translation: CASSYPPGGETQYF.

This rearrangement joins TRBV9 to TRBJ2-1; the match to TRBD1 covers 8 bases. V lost 3 bases and J lost 5; bases outside the gene matches: 13. Germline values: CDR1 SGDLS, CDR2 YYNGEE. This CDR3 has 17 residues. This chain's CDR3 is CASSERMDRAGNNEQFF. CDR3 bases: TGTGCCAGCAGCGAACGTATGGACAGGGCTGGGAACAATGAGCAGTTCTTC.

This clone was seen just once. This chain uses TRBV11-3 with TRBJ1-1; 8 nucleotides align to TRBD1. The CDR3 contains 15 residues. Per germline, CDR1 SGHNT and CDR2 YENEEA. The V gene end was trimmed by 5 bases and the J gene end by 0 bases; junction bases not matched to a gene: 5. Written as DNA, the CDR3 is TGTGCCAGCAGCCACGGGACAGGACTGAACACTGAAGCTTTCTTT. This translates into CASSHGTGLNTEAFF. The whole variable domain, remainder taken from reference TRBV11-3 and TRBJ1-1, is EAGVVQSPRYKIIEKKQPVAFWCNPISGHNTLYWYLQNLGQGPELLIRYENEEAVDDSQLPKDRFSAERLKGVDSTLKIQPAELGDSAVYLCASSHGTGLNTEAFFGQGTRLTVV.

The table lists this clone with a count of one. The chain uses TRBV15 and TRBJ2-3, with 10 bases that match TRBD2. The CDR3 runs to 16 residues. The junction had 8 bases not matched to a gene; V was cut back by 3 bases and J by 5 bases. Germline lookup yields CDR1 LNHNV and CDR2 YYDKDF (reference sequence). The CDR3 coding sequence is TGTGCCACCAGCAGGAGCCTAGCGGGAGCCGAAGATACGCAGTATTTT. The encoded protein is CATSRSLAGAEDTQYF.

The chain employs TRBV6-1 and TRBJ2-7, with 10 positions matching TRBD2. CDR1 MNHNS and CDR2 SASEGT come from the germline V gene. V lost 1 base and J lost 0; bases outside the gene matches: 3. The CDR3 extends over 16 amino acids. The CDR3 region has the DNA TGTGCCAGCAGTGAAGGGACTAGCGGAAACTCCTACGAGCAGTACTTC. This encodes CASSEGTSGNSYEQYF.

This clone was counted a single time. This chain links TRBV29-1 with TRBJ2-3; D uncertain. V was trimmed by 7 bases and J by 0 bases, leaving 5 bases between them. This CDR3 spans 11 amino acids. The germline gives CDR1 SQVTM, CDR2 ANQGSEA. The CDR3: CSAISTDTQYF. As DNA, the CDR3 is TGCAGCGCCATTAGCACAGATACGCAGTATTTT.

The sample holds one count of this clone. This chain joins TRBV29-1 and TRBJ1-1; 10 nucleotides agree with TRBD1. Germline CDR1 and CDR2: SQVTM and ANQGSEA. CDR3 length: 13 amino acids. Trimming cost V 6 bases and J 5 bases; bases outside gene matches: 6. The CDR3 protein is CSVAWTGGTEAFF. CDR3 nucleotide sequence: TGCAGCGTCGCCTGGACAGGGGGGACTGAAGCTTTCTTT.

The chain employs TRBV7-9 and TRBJ2-5; 9 bases agree with TRBD1. Germline-derived CDR1 and CDR2 are SEHNR and FQNEAQ (reference sequence). CDR3 length: 14 amino acids. V lost 6 bases and J lost 4; bases outside the gene matches: 6. The DNA for the CDR3 is TGTGCCAGCAGTCCAGGGACAGGGTTAGAGACCCAGTACTTC. This codes for CASSPGTGLETQYF.

In its sample, this clone is medium-sized. In DNA, the CDR3 is TGCGCCAGCAGCCAAGATAGTCCGACTAGCGGGACCCACAATGAGCAGTTCTTC. It is translated as CASSQDSPTSGTHNEQFF. The chain uses TRBV4-1 and TRBJ2-1, with TRBD2 matching 11 bases. Germline CDR1 is MGHRA and CDR2 is YSYEKL. This CDR3 has 18 residues. Losses at the gene ends were 0 bases for V and 5 bases for J; bases not matched to a gene: 9.

J is TRBJ2-5 and V is TRBV7-6; 7 positions match TRBD2. With 1 base clipped from V and 5 bases from J, the junction kept 10 bases outside the gene matches. CDR1 and CDR2 (germline): SGHVS, FNYEAQ. The CDR3 contains 16 residues. Here the CDR3 DNA reads TGTGCCAGCAGCTTAGTAGGGGAGGGGACGGGGGAGACCCAGTACTTC. Its protein is CASSLVGEGTGETQYF. The variable domain in full, with the rest retrieved from reference TRBV7-6 and TRBJ2-5, is GAGVSQSPRYKVTKRGQDVALRCDPISGHVSLYWYRQALGQGPEFLTYFNYEAQQDKSGLPNDRFSAERPEGSISTLTIQRTEQRDSAMYRCASSLVGEGTGETQYFGPGTRLLVL.

The genes are TRBV7-6 and TRBJ2-2; 11 positions agree with TRBD1. The CDR3 consists of 15 residues. Trimming removed 7 bases from V and 6 bases from J; junction bases left unmatched: 7. Germline CDR1 is SGHVS and CDR2 is FNYEAQ. The DNA for the CDR3 is TGTGCCAGCACCATCAGGACAGGGGGCCCCGGGGAGCTGTTTTTT. Protein: CASTIRTGGPGELFF.

With respect to this clone: Germline is not matched at one junction end, which may reflect a read error. The chain links TRBV7-7 to TRBJ2-1, with 14 bases aligning to TRBD2. Germline values: CDR1 SSHAT, CDR2 FNYEAQ (reference sequence). CDR3 length: 16 residues. CDR3 sequence reads: CASSLGTSGGNNEQFF. DNA of the CDR3: TGTGCTAGCAGCTTAGGGACTAGCGGGGGAAACAATGAGCAGTTCTTC.

The chain joins TRBV19 to TRBJ2-7; TRBD1 matches 8 bases. Germline V gene sequence: CDR1 LNHDA, CDR2 SQIVND (reference sequence). The CDR3 has 14 residues. V lost 9 bases, J lost 2 bases, and 9 bases stayed unmatched. Written as DNA, the CDR3 is TGTGCCAGCCAGCCTCAGGGGGCCGCCTACGAGCAGTACTTC. Translation gives CASQPQGAAYEQYF. Combining the CDR3 with reference TRBV19 and TRBJ2-7 gives the whole variable domain DGGITQSPKYLFRKEGQNVTLSCEQNLNHDAMYWYRQDPGQGLRLIYYSQIVNDFQKGDIAEGYSVSREKKESFPLTVTSAQKNPTAFYLCASQPQGAAYEQYFGPGTRLTVT.